Following are 16 T cell receptor beta chains from one sample sequenced in a study of T-cell reconstitution after alpha-beta-depleted transplantation in children. A TCRbeta library incorporating unique molecular identifiers was prepared. TCRdb reanalysed the PCR reads using MiXCR and keeps one entry per CDR3 protein. The table shows approximately 420,000 distinct CDR3 sequences, with 11% occurring only once. Sequencing used PBMCs from the stem cell graft donor, obtained from the stem cell graft. The source is a human donor who donated a stem cell graft to a child with acute myeloid leukemia.

V is TRBV6-2 or TRBV6-3 and J is TRBJ2-1; TRBD2 matches at 7 bases. This CDR3 is built from 12 residues. The V segment lost 6 bases and the J segment 9 bases; nucleotides outside the gene matches: 5. Germline loops: CDR1 MNHEY, CDR2 SVGEGT. The CDR3 here is CASRPSSGEQFF. As DNA, the CDR3 is TGTGCCAGCAGACCCTCTAGCGGTGAGCAGTTCTTC.

V usage is TRBV2 and J usage is TRBJ2-3; weak D call: TRBD1 (6 bases). Trimming cost V 1 base and J 2 bases, with 13 bases left between them. CDR3 length equals 16 residues. CDR1 is SNHLY, CDR2 FYNNEI, per germline. The CDR3 nucleotides read TGTGCCAGCAGTGAAGGGGGGCAATTTCTCACAGATACGCAGTATTTT. It codes for CASSEGGQFLTDTQYF.

The rearrangement uses TRBV12-3 or TRBV12-4 and TRBJ1-2; D may be TRBD1 (5 bases). The CDR3 loop spans 14 amino acids. The V end was cut by 1 base, the J end by 6 bases, with 12 bases between. CDR3 amino acids: CASSLGQGLHGYTF. CDR3 coding DNA: TGTGCCAGCAGTTTAGGCCAGGGTCTTCATGGCTACACCTTC.

In this sample, this clonotype turned up a few times. The chain has TRBV29-1 and TRBJ2-5; a weak D match, TRBD2 (5 bases). Trimming shortened V by 5 bases and J by 1 base, and 11 bases separated the two germline ends. CDR1 is SQVTM, CDR2 ANQGSEA, per germline. The CDR3 contains 13 residues. The CDR3 sequence is CSVLFSGQETQYF. CDR3 nucleotide sequence: TGCAGCGTTCTATTCAGCGGCCAAGAGACCCAGTACTTC.

This clonotype was counted between two and nine times. J is TRBJ2-5 and V is TRBV27, with 7 positions matching TRBD2. The CDR3 is 14 amino acids. Germline CDR1 and CDR2: MNHEY and SMNVEV (reference sequence). The J segment lost 4 bases and the V segment lost 1 base, leaving 3 bases of the junction unmatched. CDR3 bases: TGTGCCAGCAGTTTATGGGGGGGATTAGAGACCCAGTACTTC. Amino acid sequence: CASSLWGGLETQYF.

This clonotype was seen a handful of times. The chain uses TRBV4-3 and TRBJ2-2; TRBD2 aligns across 9 bases. V lost 4 bases and J lost 3; bases outside the gene matches: 6. The germline CDR1 and CDR2 sequences are LGHNA and YSLEER. The CDR3 contains 16 residues. The DNA for the CDR3 is TGCGCCAGCAGCCCGCTAGCGGGGACCGACACCGGGGAGCTGTTTTTT. Translation: CASSPLAGTDTGELFF.

This clonotype was found a few times. The CDR3 is CSAGTPTGTSGRAGTGELFF. Here the CDR3 DNA reads TGCAGTGCCGGAACTCCGACCGGGACTAGCGGGAGGGCCGGCACCGGGGAGCTGTTTTTT. The chain combines TRBV20-1 with TRBJ2-2; 16 bases fit TRBD2. Germline CDR1 and CDR2: DFQATT and SNEGSKA (reference sequence). The junction had 17 bases not matched to a gene; V was cut back by 6 bases and J by 4 bases. The length of the CDR3 is 20 residues.

V is TRBV3-1 and J is TRBJ2-1, with 13 positions matching TRBD2. The CDR3 totals 17 residues. Losses at the gene ends were 3 bases for V and 5 bases for J; bases not matched to a gene: 7. Germline CDR1 and CDR2: LGHDT and YNNKEL (reference sequence). CDR3 amino acids: CASSHPTSGGRNNEQFF. DNA of the CDR3: TGTGCCAGCAGCCACCCGACTAGCGGGGGGCGAAACAATGAGCAGTTCTTC.

This clonotype was seen more than once but under ten times. This chain uses TRBV6-2 or TRBV6-3 with TRBJ2-1, with D maybe TRBD2 (6 bases). Germline CDR1 reads MNHEY; CDR2 reads SVGEGT. V lost 7 bases, J lost 9 bases, and 19 bases lay in between. This CDR3 has 14 amino acids. CDR3 nucleotide sequence: TGTGCCAGCAATGTCGGGAGCGATAGTGGTGAGCAGTTCTTC. Translating gives CASNVGSDSGEQFF.

The V call is TRBV27, the J call TRBJ1-3; D call uncertain. Germline-derived CDR1 and CDR2 are MNHEY and SMNVEV (reference sequence). V gave up 9 bases and J gave up 9 bases, with 24 bases separating them. The CDR3 totals 15 residues. This CDR3 is CASNKAAWEGSTIYF. The CDR3 DNA is TGTGCCAGTAATAAAGCCGCGTGGGAAGGGAGCACCATATATTTT.

This clonotype has just a few counts. The chain employs TRBV24-1 and TRBJ2-3; 7 bases are a match to TRBD2. V dropped 4 bases and J dropped 5; count of bases not matched to a gene: 8. The length of the CDR3 is 15 residues. CDR1 and CDR2 from the germline V gene are KGHDR and SFDVKD. The CDR3: CATSDAAGRRDTQYF. DNA for the CDR3: TGTGCCACCAGTGACGCAGCGGGGCGGAGAGATACGCAGTATTTT.

The J gene is TRBJ2-7, the V gene TRBV19, with 10 positions matching TRBD1. After removal of 5 bases from V and 1 base from J, the junction contained 5 bases not matched to a gene. The CDR3 runs 15 residues. Germline CDR1 reads LNHDA; CDR2 reads SQIVND (reference sequence). DNA of the CDR3: TGTGCCAGTAGTCCCGGGACAGGGGAATCCTACGAGCAGTACTTC. As protein: CASSPGTGESYEQYF.

In its sample, this clonotype was seen a few times. The V gene is TRBV20-1, the J gene TRBJ2-1; D unresolved. The germline gives CDR1 DFQATT, CDR2 SNEGSKA (reference sequence). The CDR3 consists of 12 residues. Between the trimmed V and J ends, which lost 2 bases and 8 bases, there was a span of 10 bases. The CDR3 DNA follows: TGCAGTGCTAGACTCGCTACCTATGAGCAGTTCTTC. Translating it yields CSARLATYEQFF.

This clonotype was found a few times. The gene calls are TRBV30 and TRBJ2-1, with a tentative D call TRBD1 (6 bases). Germline CDR1 is GTSNPN and CDR2 is SVGIG (reference sequence). V was pared by 2 bases and J by 9 bases, with 14 bases between. This CDR3 has 13 amino acids. CDR3 nucleotide sequence: TGTGCCTGGAGTAAATACAGGGAGACTGAGCAGTTCTTC. Its protein is CAWSKYRETEQFF.

This clonotype was counted a few times. The rearrangement uses TRBV5-6 and TRBJ2-7, with D perhaps matching TRBD2 (6 bases). The CDR3 is 12 residues long. Trimming took off 0 bases at V and 6 bases at J, with 7 bases between the two ends. Germline V lookup: CDR1 SGHDT, CDR2 YYEEEE. DNA for the CDR3: TGTGCCAGCAGCTTGGTCGGGAGCGAGCAGTACTTC. Encoded protein: CASSLVGSEQYF.

There are many counts of this clonotype. The chain carries TRBV25-1 and TRBJ1-5; the D is unclear. This CDR3 spans 17 amino acids. CDR1 and CDR2 from the germline V gene are MGHDK and SYGVNS. Deletions cut 4 bases from V and 3 bases from J, with 19 bases between. This CDR3 is CASSGPALEAHNQPQHF. DNA for the CDR3: TGTGCCAGCAGTGGGCCGGCCCTGGAGGCACACAATCAGCCCCAGCATTTT.